The rows below give T cell receptor beta chains drawn from one sample of a study of T-cell reconstitution after alpha-beta-depleted transplantation in children. One entry per CDR3 protein results from TCRdb running MiXCR on the PCR reads. The repertoire includes about 980,000 distinct CDR3 sequences, about 29% of them detected once, and about 28% sits in the top ten. Sequenced here: PBMCs, mostly from graft donor cells, sampled 360 days after TCRalphabeta/CD19-depleted stem cell transplant. Receptors originate from a boy in the first two years of life who had a stem cell transplant for SCID, so the T cells may come from the graft donor. Both conserved end residues are part of each CDR3. A D gene is named only where the DNA matches it firmly. The size entry is marked missing in some rows and otherwise reads once, few, many or a size class.

v_call: TRBV5-1
clone_size: NA
j_call: TRBJ2-1
d_call: NA
cdr3_nt: TGCGCCAGCAGCTTGGACAGGCCAAGTCTCTACAATGAGCAGTTCTTC
cdr3_aa: CASSLDRPSLYNEQFF

v_call: TRBV12-3/TRBV12-4
clone_size: few
j_call: TRBJ1-2
d_call: TRBD1
cdr3_nt: TGTGCCAGCAGTCCGAGACAGGGGGCTGGAGATGGCTACACCTTC
cdr3_aa: CASSPRQGAGDGYTF

v_call: TRBV28
clone_size: few
j_call: TRBJ2-5
d_call: NA
cdr3_nt: TGTGCCAGCAGTTTAGAACAGGGTCCGCAAGAGACCCAGTACTTC
cdr3_aa: CASSLEQGPQETQYF

v_call: TRBV7-9
clone_size: NA
j_call: TRBJ2-3
d_call: NA
cdr3_nt: TGTGCCAGCCACCATACGCAGTATTTT
cdr3_aa: CASHHTQYF

v_call: TRBV7-2
clone_size: few
j_call: TRBJ2-1
d_call: TRBD2
cdr3_nt: TGTGCCAGCAGCGTAGGACTAGTTTCCTACAATGAGCAGTTCTTC
cdr3_aa: CASSVGLVSYNEQFF

v_call: TRBV10-3
clone_size: NA
j_call: TRBJ1-2
d_call: TRBD1
cdr3_nt: TGTGCCATCAGTGAGGGGGACAGGCGCTATGGCTACACCTTC
cdr3_aa: CAISEGDRRYGYTF

v_call: TRBV6-1
clone_size: NA
j_call: TRBJ2-3
d_call: TRBD2
cdr3_nt: TGTGCCAGCAAACGGACTAGCGGGGGCCCCCCAAGCACAGATACGCAGTATTTT
cdr3_aa: CASKRTSGGPPSTDTQYF

v_call: TRBV24-1
clone_size: NA
j_call: TRBJ1-5
d_call: NA
cdr3_nt: TGTGCCACCAGTGATAAAACAGGGCCGTATAGCAATCAGCCCCAGCATTTT
cdr3_aa: CATSDKTGPYSNQPQHF

v_call: TRBV12-3/TRBV12-4
clone_size: few
j_call: TRBJ2-1
d_call: NA
cdr3_nt: TGTGCCAGCAGCCGGAGTTCCTTTCACGAGCAGTTCTTC
cdr3_aa: CASSRSSFHEQFF

v_call: TRBV11-1
clone_size: NA
j_call: TRBJ2-7
d_call: TRBD2
cdr3_nt: TGTGCCAGCACCCTTGGGGCTAGCGGGGGGTACAGCTCCTACGAGCAGTACTTC
cdr3_aa: CASTLGASGGYSSYEQYF

v_call: TRBV7-2
clone_size: few
j_call: TRBJ2-6
d_call: NA
cdr3_nt: TGTGCCAGCAGCAATTCAGGGGCTGGGGCCAACGTCCTGACTTTC
cdr3_aa: CASSNSGAGANVLTF

v_call: TRBV12-3/TRBV12-4
clone_size: NA
j_call: TRBJ2-3
d_call: NA
cdr3_nt: TGTGCCAGCAGTCCGGACAGCCATTACACAGATACGCAGTATTTT
cdr3_aa: CASSPDSHYTDTQYF

v_call: TRBV28
clone_size: few
j_call: TRBJ2-3
d_call: NA
cdr3_nt: TGTGCCAGCAGTCCCACCCCGGGCTATAGGCGCACAGATACGCAGTATTTT
cdr3_aa: CASSPTPGYRRTDTQYF

v_call: TRBV20-1
clone_size: NA
j_call: TRBJ2-7
d_call: NA
cdr3_nt: TGCAGTGCTAGAACGGGCCGTTCCTACGAGCAGTACTTC
cdr3_aa: CSARTGRSYEQYF

v_call: TRBV20-1
clone_size: NA
j_call: TRBJ2-1
d_call: NA
cdr3_nt: TGCAGTGCTAGAGGCCCCAGCCATGAGCAGTTCTTC
cdr3_aa: CSARGPSHEQFF

v_call: TRBV29-1
clone_size: few
j_call: TRBJ1-4
d_call: TRBD1
cdr3_nt: TGCAGCGCCAGGACAGGGGGTACTAATGAAAAACTGTTTTTT
cdr3_aa: CSARTGGTNEKLFF

v_call: TRBV7-9
clone_size: NA
j_call: TRBJ1-1
d_call: TRBD1
cdr3_nt: TGTGCCAGCAGCTCCCGTCCCGGGACAGGGAACACTGAAGCTTTCTTT
cdr3_aa: CASSSRPGTGNTEAFF

v_call: TRBV29-1
clone_size: few
j_call: TRBJ2-5
d_call: NA
cdr3_nt: TGCAGCGTCCTAGGGACTCACGGGACCCAGTACTTC
cdr3_aa: CSVLGTHGTQYF

v_call: TRBV6-1
clone_size: few
j_call: TRBJ2-2
d_call: TRBD1
cdr3_nt: TGTGCCAGCAACCCGGGACAGAAGCTTACCCACACCGGGGAGCTGTTTTTT
cdr3_aa: CASNPGQKLTHTGELFF

v_call: TRBV11-2
clone_size: NA
j_call: TRBJ1-5
d_call: NA
cdr3_nt: TGTGCCAGCAGCTTCTGGGCCAGCAATCAGCCCCAGCATTTT
cdr3_aa: CASSFWASNQPQHF

v_call: TRBV27
clone_size: many
j_call: TRBJ2-1
d_call: TRBD1
cdr3_nt: TGTGCCAGCATGGGTGGGCCATACAGGGGAACCAATGAGCAGTTCTTC
cdr3_aa: CASMGGPYRGTNEQFF

v_call: TRBV7-2
clone_size: NA
j_call: TRBJ1-5
d_call: NA
cdr3_nt: TGTGCCAGCAGCTTAGAGGGGGGGGCGAATCAGCCCCAGCATTTT
cdr3_aa: CASSLEGGANQPQHF